A selection of T cell receptor beta chains follows, all from one sample in a study of blood T cell repertoires in COVID-19. Profiled with immunoSEQ multiplex PCR; TCRdb holds only in-frame clones, not every one. Of roughly 120,000 clones in the sample, less than 75% were seen once. Sequencing was carried out using peripheral blood. Every receptor here comes from a human donor with acute or convalescent COVID-19. The donor label of this sample is uncertain. Both conserved end residues are trimmed from each CDR3. Fields, in order: clone size, V gene, CDR3 protein. Rows may omit the clone size; those that give it use once, few, many or a size class.

abundance: NA
v_gene: TRBV24-1
CDR3aa: ATLGEGLNNSPLH

abundance: once
v_gene: TRBV5-6
CDR3aa: ASSGGDREDGTQY

abundance: NA
v_gene: TRBV28
CDR3aa: ASQTSGSTDTQY

abundance: NA
v_gene: TRBV10-3
CDR3aa: AISEQIKTDTQY

abundance: NA
v_gene: TRBV12-3/TRBV12-4
CDR3aa: ASSDNLSREQF

abundance: NA
v_gene: TRBV6-1
CDR3aa: ASSEYEGFRGTQY

abundance: NA
v_gene: TRBV27
CDR3aa: ASSAQGIDYGYT

abundance: NA
v_gene: TRBV21-1
CDR3aa: ASSSEDRDRGPNYGYT

abundance: many
v_gene: TRBV19
CDR3aa: ATRSSLH

abundance: few
v_gene: TRBV7-2
CDR3aa: ASSRTSGGLTDTQY

abundance: many
v_gene: TRBV7-9
CDR3aa: ASSLEKRGNTIY

abundance: NA
v_gene: TRBV5-8
CDR3aa: ASTNRLARTDTQY

abundance: many
v_gene: TRBV7-8
CDR3aa: ASSLAPADSEQY

abundance: NA
v_gene: TRBV10-3
CDR3aa: AISDSPGSGTSDEQF

abundance: NA
v_gene: TRBV19
CDR3aa: ASTPHRGSGNQPQH

abundance: few
v_gene: TRBV4-1
CDR3aa: ASSQPGTDRNIQY

abundance: NA
v_gene: TRBV3-1/TRBV3-2
CDR3aa: ASSLGRTTSGNTIY

abundance: NA
v_gene: TRBV19
CDR3aa: ASRDRGDTQY

abundance: once
v_gene: TRBV5-1
CDR3aa: ASSLRTAGGETQY

abundance: NA
v_gene: TRBV15
CDR3aa: ATRKQVDSGNTIY

abundance: NA
v_gene: TRBV7-2
CDR3aa: ASNPDRGRGGYT

abundance: NA
v_gene: TRBV5-8
CDR3aa: ASSPGQGALQETQY

abundance: NA
v_gene: TRBV6-6
CDR3aa: ASSYGTSGGPDTQY

abundance: NA
v_gene: TRBV11-2
CDR3aa: ASSSIRGGGSSYEQY

abundance: NA
v_gene: TRBV6-5
CDR3aa: ASSSVSTGSDTQY

abundance: NA
v_gene: TRBV30
CDR3aa: AWSEGESSYNEQF

abundance: few
v_gene: TRBV18
CDR3aa: ASSPRDSYNYGYT

abundance: NA
v_gene: TRBV7-2
CDR3aa: ASSGQGIGNTIY